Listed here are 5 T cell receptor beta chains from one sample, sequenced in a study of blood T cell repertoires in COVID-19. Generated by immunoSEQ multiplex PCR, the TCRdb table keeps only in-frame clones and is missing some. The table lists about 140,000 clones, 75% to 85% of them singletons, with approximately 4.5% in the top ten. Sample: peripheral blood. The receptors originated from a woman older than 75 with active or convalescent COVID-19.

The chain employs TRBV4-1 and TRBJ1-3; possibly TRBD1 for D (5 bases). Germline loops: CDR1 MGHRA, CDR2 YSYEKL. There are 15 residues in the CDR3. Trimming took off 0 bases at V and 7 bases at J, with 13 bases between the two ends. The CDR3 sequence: CASSQDLGRVNTIYF. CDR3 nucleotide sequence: TGCGCCAGCAGCCAAGATTTGGGCAGGGTGAACACCATATATTTT.

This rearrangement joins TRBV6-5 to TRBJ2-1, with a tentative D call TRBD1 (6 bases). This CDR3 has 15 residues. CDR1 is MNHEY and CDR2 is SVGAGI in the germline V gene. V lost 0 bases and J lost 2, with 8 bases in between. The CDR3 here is CASSYSGTTYNEQFF. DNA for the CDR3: TGTGCCAGCAGTTACTCCGGGACAACCTACAATGAGCAGTTCTTC.

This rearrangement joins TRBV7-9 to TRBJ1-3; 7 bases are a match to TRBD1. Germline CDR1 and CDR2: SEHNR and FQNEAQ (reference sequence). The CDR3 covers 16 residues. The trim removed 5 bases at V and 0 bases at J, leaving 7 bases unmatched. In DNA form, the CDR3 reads TGTGCCAGCAGCCCGGGACAGCCAAGCTCTGGAAACACCATATATTTT. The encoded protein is CASSPGQPSSGNTIYF.

Here the CDR3 DNA reads TGTGCCAGCAGCTTACAGGGGTTTGGCTACACCTTC. Amino acid sequence: CASSLQGFGYTF. The rearrangement links TRBV11-2 to TRBJ1-2; perhaps TRBD1 as D (6 bases). The CDR3 totals 12 residues. V lost 2 bases and J lost 7, with 8 bases in between. Germline CDR1 is SGHAT and CDR2 is FQNNGV.

This chain's CDR3 is CASSVSRGVGQPQHF. CDR3 coding DNA: TGTGCCAGCAGTGTCAGCAGGGGGGTAGGTCAGCCCCAGCATTTT. The J gene is TRBJ1-5, the V gene TRBV2; 7 bases are a match to TRBD1. The CDR3 length is 15 residues. Germline CDR1 and CDR2: SNHLY and FYNNEI. J was trimmed by 6 bases and V by 4 bases; bases with no gene match: 9.